This T cell receptor beta chain was retrieved from a study of T cell repertoires in cytomegalovirus infection. From germline, CDR1 is SGHNT and CDR2 YYREEE (reference sequence). Trimming cost V 4 bases and J 5 bases, with 20 bases left between them. This CDR3 contains 16 residues. A remark on this clonotype: Its antigen is not identified.

Each CDR3 protein gets one entry after TCRdb re-called the reads with MiXCR. This sample carries 450,000 to 600,000 distinct CDR3 sequences, 42% of them seen once, and the ten largest clones take roughly two fifths. This material consisted of cultured PBMCs, taken from culture after CMV antigen stimulation. V is TRBV5-4 and J is TRBJ2-3, with D possibly being TRBD1 (5 bases). This clonotype was obtained from a human donor in good health (CMV status not recorded). Some clones in this sample may be carry-over from other donors' samples. Written as DNA, the CDR3 is TGTGCCAGCAGCCCGCCCAAAAAGGGGCAAGGAGATACGCAGTATTTT. It is translated as CASSPPKKGQGDTQYF.